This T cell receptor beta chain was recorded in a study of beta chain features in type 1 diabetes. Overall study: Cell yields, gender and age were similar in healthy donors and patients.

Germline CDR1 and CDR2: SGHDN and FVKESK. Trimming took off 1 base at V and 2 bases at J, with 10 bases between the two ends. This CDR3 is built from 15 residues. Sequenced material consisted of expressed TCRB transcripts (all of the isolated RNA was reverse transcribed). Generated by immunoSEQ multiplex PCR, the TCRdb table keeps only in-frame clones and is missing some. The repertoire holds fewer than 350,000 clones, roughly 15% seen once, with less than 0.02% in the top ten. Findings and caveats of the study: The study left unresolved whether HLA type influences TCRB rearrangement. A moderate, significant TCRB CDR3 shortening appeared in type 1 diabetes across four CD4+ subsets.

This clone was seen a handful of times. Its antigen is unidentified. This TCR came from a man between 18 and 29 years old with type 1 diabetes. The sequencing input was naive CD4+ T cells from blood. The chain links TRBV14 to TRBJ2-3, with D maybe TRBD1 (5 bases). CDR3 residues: CASSQVQGYTDTQYF. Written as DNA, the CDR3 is TGTGCCAGCAGCCAAGTTCAGGGCTACACAGATACGCAGTATTTT.